This TCR beta chain was profiled in a study of sequential checkpoint blockade in melanoma. Overall study: Randomization was 1:1 between first-line nivolumab→ipilimumab and ipilimumab→nivolumab. After both sequences, patients received maintenance nivolumab.

Libraries were prepared by immunoSEQ multiplex PCR; TCRdb keeps only in-frame clonotypes and omits some of them. Among fewer than 30,000 clones listed, 83% were seen once. The germline V gene has CDR1 SGHTA and CDR2 FQGNSA. The ends were cut back, 3 bases at V and 5 bases at J, with 8 bases in the middle. The CDR3 extends over 12 amino acids. This clone was recorded only once. The treatment was: randomized to nivolumab then ipilimumab (arm A) or the reverse (arm B). None of the patients previously received DNA-damaging chemotherapy. PBMC sorting kept live CD3+CD8+ cells without CD19 or CD56. This TCR derives from a human donor with melanoma. The specimen was CD8+ T cells sorted from blood (inferred from file names), collected from a patient given nivolumab and ipilimumab in sequence. The genes are TRBV7-2 and TRBJ2-7, with a weak D call TRBD1 (6 bases). CDR3 nucleotides: TGTGCCAGCAGCTTTTACAGGGACGAGCAGTACTTC. Translating it yields CASSFYRDEQYF.